This entry lists 4 T cell receptor beta chains sequenced from one sample in a study of healthy donors' naive CD4 and CD8 T cells. Starting from about 0.55 ug of total RNA, TCR libraries were made with linear amplification. TCRdb re-derived calls from the reads in MiXCR, one entry per CDR3 protein. There are about 180,000 distinct CDR3 sequences in the sample; over 60% occur only once, and approximately 2.5% lies in the top ten. The sequenced sample consisted of naive CD4+ and CD8+ T cells sorted from blood, pooled from several donors. These receptors came from a pool of human donors in good health; the sample pools cells from several healthy donors.

This clonotype was recorded a few times. J is TRBJ1-3 and V is TRBV29-1, with unresolved D. This CDR3 has 12 residues. Looked up from germline, CDR1 is SQVTM and CDR2 is ANQGSEA. The germline V and J ends were trimmed by 3 bases and 0 bases, with 3 bases remaining between them. The CDR3 spells CSVDGSGNTIYF. The CDR3 coding sequence is TGCAGCGTTGATGGCTCTGGAAACACCATATATTTT.

This clonotype was observed a handful of times. This chain links TRBV6-4 with TRBJ2-3, with D perhaps TRBD2 (5 bases). Germline CDR1 reads MRHNA; CDR2 reads SNTAGT. The CDR3 totals 16 residues. The germline V and J ends were trimmed by 3 bases and 0 bases, with 13 bases remaining between them. CDR3 nucleotides: TGTGCCAGCAGTGAACGGGCAGCGGAGAGCACAGATACGCAGTATTTT. Residues: CASSERAAESTDTQYF.

This chain connects TRBV27 to TRBJ2-7; 11 positions agree with TRBD1. V shed 5 bases and J 6 bases; nucleotides not matched to a gene: 6. This CDR3 has 14 residues. CDR1 is MNHEY and CDR2 is SMNVEV in the germline V gene (reference sequence). CDR3 bases: TGTGCCAGCAGTCCATGGGGACAGGGGGGCGAGCAGTACGTC. Translated: CASSPWGQGGEQYV.

The sample holds one count of this clonotype. The chain joins TRBV11-3 to TRBJ2-5; possible D gene TRBD1, 6 bases. Germline loops: CDR1 SGHNT, CDR2 YENEEA. CDR3 length: 14 amino acids. V lost 8 bases and J lost 5, with 18 bases in between. The CDR3 protein is CASSPAGAVETQYF. The CDR3 DNA is TGTGCCAGCTCCCCGGCAGGGGCGGTTGAGACCCAGTACTTC.